These 25 T cell receptor beta chains were sequenced from one sample in a study of blood T cell repertoires in COVID-19. Produced via immunoSEQ multiplex PCR; TCRdb's table is partial and in-frame only. The data show tens of thousands of clones, 87% seen once. Sequenced material: peripheral blood. The origin of the receptors is a human donor in a cohort sampled during active COVID-19.

CDR3 in amino acids: CASSPTGDDEKLFF. CDR3 in DNA: TGTGCCAGCTCACCAACAGGGGACGATGAAAAACTGTTTTTT. The chain links TRBV18 to TRBJ1-4; TRBD1 matches 7 bases. There are 14 residues in the CDR3. CDR1 and CDR2 from the germline V gene are KGHSH and LQKENI. V was pared by 2 bases and J by 6 bases, with 3 bases of the junction left unmatched.

V usage is TRBV7-9 and J usage is TRBJ1-2; D is ambiguous. The CDR3 totals 14 residues. Trimming took off 1 base at V and 5 bases at J, with 11 bases between the two ends. Germline CDR1 reads SEHNR; CDR2 reads FQNEAQ (reference sequence). The CDR3 bases are TGTGCCAGCAGCTTAGTCGCGTCGTCTTATGGCTACACCTTC. Amino acids: CASSLVASSYGYTF.

The chain recombines TRBV29-1 with TRBJ2-5, with TRBD1 as a possible D gene (5 bases). This CDR3 has 14 residues. Between the trimmed V and J ends, which lost 7 bases and 4 bases, there was a span of 19 bases. The germline V gene encodes CDR1 SQVTM and CDR2 ANQGSEA. The CDR3 spells CSAPEGAPIETQYF. CDR3 in DNA: TGCAGCGCCCCTGAAGGGGCACCCATAGAGACCCAGTACTTC. Full variable domain (outside the CDR3, taken from reference TRBV29-1 and TRBJ2-5): SAVISQKPSRDICQRGTSLTIQCQVDSQVTMMFWYRQQPGQSLTLIATANQGSEATYESGFVIDKFPISRPNLTFSTLTVSNMSPEDSSIYLCSAPEGAPIETQYFGPGTRLLVL.

V gene TRBV19 combines with J gene TRBJ1-5, with TRBD1 matching over 11 bases. V dropped 5 bases and J dropped 7; count of bases not matched to a gene: 7. The germline V gene has CDR1 LNHDA and CDR2 SQIVND (reference sequence). CDR3 length: 15 residues. CDR3 bases: TGTGCCAGTAGTCCAGGACAGGGGGCTTGGCAGCCCCAGCATTTT. The encoded protein is CASSPGQGAWQPQHF.

This clone has a single count. This chain links TRBV5-6 with TRBJ1-2; 10 bases are a match to TRBD1. Trimming at V came to 1 base and at J to 7 bases, leaving 4 bases not matched to a gene. The CDR3 totals 14 residues. Germline loops: CDR1 SGHDT, CDR2 YYEEEE. The CDR3 DNA reads as TGTGCCAGCAGCTTGAGACAGGGGGCGGTTGGCTACACCTTC. It is translated as CASSLRQGAVGYTF. Using reference TRBV5-6 and TRBJ1-2 for the parts outside the CDR3, the full variable domain is DAGVTQSPTHLIKTRGQQVTLRCSPKSGHDTVSWYQQALGQGPQFIFQYYEEEERQRGNFPDRFSGHQFPNYSSELNVNALLLGDSALYLCASSLRQGAVGYTFGSGTRLTVV.

The chain is built from TRBV4-3 and TRBJ1-5, with a tentative D call TRBD1 (5 bases). This CDR3 has 14 amino acids. Germline V gene lookup returns CDR1 LGHNA and CDR2 YSLEER. Between the trimmed V and J ends, which lost 1 base and 4 bases, there was a span of 8 bases. The chain's CDR3 is CASSQVPGNQPQHF. As DNA, the CDR3 is TGCGCCAGCAGCCAAGTACCAGGGAATCAGCCCCAGCATTTT.

This clone was found once. The V and J genes are TRBV6-5 and TRBJ2-1, with TRBD2 identical over 7 bases. The CDR3 length is 15 residues. J was trimmed by 2 bases and V by 5 bases; bases with no gene match: 6. Germline V gene lookup returns CDR1 MNHEY and CDR2 SVGAGI. CDR3 amino acids: CASSPGGTTYNEQFF. In DNA form, the CDR3 reads TGTGCCAGCAGTCCCGGGGGGACTACCTACAATGAGCAGTTCTTC.

The count of this clone is one. The V gene is TRBV5-1, the J gene TRBJ1-4; the match to TRBD1 covers 8 bases. Germline V CDR1 and CDR2: SGHRS, YFSETQ. The CDR3 runs to 15 residues. J gave up 4 bases and V 3 bases, and 5 bases lay outside the gene matches. The CDR3 bases are TGCGCCAGCAGCTCCGGACAGGGTAGTAATGAAAAACTGTTTTTT. Protein sequence: CASSSGQGSNEKLFF.

This chain links TRBV5-5 with TRBJ2-7, with 10 bases fitting TRBD1. V was clipped by 6 bases and J by 3 bases; unmatched bases: 6. CDR1 SGHKS and CDR2 YYEKEE come from the germline V gene (reference sequence). The CDR3 totals 14 residues. CDR3: CASILGTGDYEQYF. CDR3 nucleotide sequence: TGTGCCAGCATACTAGGGACAGGGGACTACGAGCAGTACTTC.

This clone has just a few counts. In DNA form, the CDR3 reads TGTGCCAGCAAACTCGGACAGGGAAATTCACCCCTCCACTTT. Translation: CASKLGQGNSPLHF. The rearrangement links TRBV2 to TRBJ1-6; TRBD1 matches at 8 bases. After removal of 7 bases from V and 7 bases from J, the junction contained 6 bases not matched to a gene. Per germline, CDR1 SNHLY and CDR2 FYNNEI. There are 14 residues in the CDR3. Looking up the rest from reference TRBV2 and TRBJ1-6 gives the full variable domain: EPEVTQTPSHQVTQMGQEVILRCVPISNHLYFYWYRQILGQKVEFLVSFYNNEISEKSEIFDDQFSVERPDGSNFTLKIRSTKLEDSAMYFCASKLGQGNSPLHFGNGTRLTVT.

The rearrangement uses TRBV5-1 and TRBJ1-1, with D possibly being TRBD1 (6 bases). V was clipped by 0 bases and J by 8 bases, with 11 bases between them. The CDR3 has 13 residues. The germline gives CDR1 SGHRS, CDR2 YFSETQ. The CDR3 DNA follows: TGCGCCAGCAGCTTGGACGGCCAGGGGGAAGCTTTCTTT. Protein sequence: CASSLDGQGEAFF.

In this sample, this clone turned up a few times. The chain employs TRBV7-9 and TRBJ1-4, with D hard to call. The germline V gene encodes CDR1 SEHNR and CDR2 FQNEAQ (reference sequence). This CDR3 has 13 residues. The V and J ends lost 1 base and 8 bases respectively, with 8 bases between them. The chain's CDR3 is CASSLDAEEKLFF. The CDR3 nucleotides are TGTGCCAGCAGCTTAGACGCGGAGGAAAAACTGTTTTTT. Together with reference TRBV7-9 and TRBJ1-4, the CDR3 gives the full variable domain: DTGVSQNPRHKITKRGQNVTFRCDPISEHNRLYWYRQTLGQGPEFLTYFQNEAQLEKSRLLSDRFSAERPKGSFSTLEIQRTEQGDSAMYLCASSLDAEEKLFFGSGTQLSVL.

The chain links TRBV11-2 to TRBJ2-7; 10 bases are shared with TRBD2. CDR1 is SGHAT and CDR2 is FQNNGV in the germline V gene. V dropped 4 bases and J dropped 4; count of bases not matched to a gene: 7. CDR3 length equals 15 residues. The CDR3 DNA is TGTGCCAGCAGCTACGGACTAGCGGCATCTTACGAGCAGTACTTC. Translation: CASSYGLAASYEQYF.

This clone was detected only once. This chain connects TRBV24-1 to TRBJ1-5; a weak D match, TRBD1 (6 bases). The ends were cut back, 5 bases at V and 0 bases at J, with 13 bases in the middle. Per the germline V gene, CDR1 is KGHDR and CDR2 is SFDVKD. This CDR3 contains 16 residues. The CDR3 region is CATSGGGGYSNQPQHF. The CDR3 DNA follows: TGTGCCACCAGTGGGGGAGGGGGATATAGCAATCAGCCCCAGCATTTT.

This chain uses TRBV5-4 with TRBJ1-6, with 8 positions matching TRBD1. The CDR3 covers 15 residues. Germline CDR1 and CDR2: SGHNT and YYREEE (reference sequence). The J segment lost 6 bases and the V segment lost 5 bases, leaving 7 bases of the junction unmatched. For the CDR3, the DNA is TGTGCCAGCAGACCGACAGGGGCCTTTAATTCACCCCTCCACTTT. It yields the protein CASRPTGAFNSPLHF.

The V gene is TRBV5-1, the J gene TRBJ1-1; 8 bases match TRBD1. V shed 5 bases, J shed 5 bases, and the junction held 5 bases outside the gene matches. The CDR3 spans 13 residues. Germline V gives CDR1 SGHRS, CDR2 YFSETQ. The chain's CDR3 is CASSSQGATEAFF. In DNA, the CDR3 is TGCGCCAGCAGTTCCCAGGGGGCAACTGAAGCTTTCTTT.

The genes are TRBV7-9 and TRBJ2-4; tentatively, D is TRBD1 (5 bases). V shed 2 bases and J shed 7 bases, with 9 bases lying between them. Germline V gene sequence: CDR1 SEHNR, CDR2 FQNEAQ (reference sequence). The CDR3 runs to 13 residues. CDR3: CASSLQGRNIQYF. As DNA, the CDR3 is TGTGCCAGCAGCTTACAGGGCAGGAACATTCAGTACTTC.

V and J are TRBV7-2 and TRBJ1-6; 7 nucleotides line up with TRBD1. J lost 17 bases, V lost 1 base, and 8 bases had no gene match. Germline CDR1 and CDR2: SGHTA and FQGNSA. The CDR3 extends over 13 amino acids. The CDR3 is CASSLVDRAVVHF. CDR3 bases: TGTGCCAGCAGCTTAGTCGACAGGGCGGTTGTCCACTTT.

This rearrangement joins TRBV6-4 to TRBJ1-3; D possibly corresponds to TRBD1 (5 bases). Germline V gene data show CDR1 as MRHNA and CDR2 as SNTAGT. V lost 6 bases and J lost 4, with 7 bases in between. The CDR3 extends over 12 amino acids. CDR3 in DNA: TGTGCCAGCAGCGGACACGGAAACACCATATATTTT. This encodes CASSGHGNTIYF.

The CDR3 DNA sequence: TGTGCCAGCAGCTTGCTAGCGGGGGGGCGAAATACGCAGTATTTT. It specifies CASSLLAGGRNTQYF. The chain uses TRBV27 and TRBJ2-3; 12 bases map to TRBD2. The CDR3 is made up of 15 amino acids. V was pared by 6 bases and J by 7 bases, with 8 bases of the junction left unmatched. From germline, CDR1 is MNHEY and CDR2 SMNVEV (reference sequence).

This chain connects TRBV4-2 to TRBJ2-7; D unclear. The germline CDR1 and CDR2 sequences are LGHNA and YNFKEQ. The V and J ends lost 0 bases and 4 bases respectively, with 16 bases between them. The CDR3 is made up of 16 amino acids. The CDR3 DNA reads as TGTGCCAGCAGCCAAGAAGGCGGTGTGGCGGTTTACGAGCAGTACTTC. Its protein product is CASSQEGGVAVYEQYF.

J is TRBJ2-7 and V is TRBV5-1; TRBD1 aligns across 10 bases. The CDR3 is made up of 16 amino acids. V shed 2 bases, J shed 2 bases, and the junction held 7 bases outside the gene matches. Germline V lookup: CDR1 SGHRS, CDR2 YFSETQ. For the CDR3, the DNA is TGCGCCAGCAGCTTAATCACCGGGACAGGGGCCTACGAGCAGTACTTC. Protein sequence: CASSLITGTGAYEQYF.

The chain is built from TRBV24-1 and TRBJ2-3; 12 bases match TRBD2. V was pared by 3 bases and J by 2 bases, with 5 bases of the junction left unmatched. Germline CDR1 and CDR2: KGHDR and SFDVKD. This CDR3 has 17 amino acids. The CDR3 DNA sequence: TGTGCCACCAGTGATGCGAGACTAGCGGGGGCCACAGATACGCAGTATTTT. This sequence encodes CATSDARLAGATDTQYF.

This chain joins TRBV5-1 and TRBJ2-3, with 7 positions matching TRBD1. The CDR3 runs to 14 residues. In germline, CDR1 is SGHRS, CDR2 YFSETQ. Trimming removed 5 bases from V and 2 bases from J; junction bases left unmatched: 5. The CDR3 DNA sequence: TGCGCCAGCAGTTCTGGGACAGACACAGATACGCAGTATTTT. Translation gives CASSSGTDTDTQYF.

The gene calls are TRBV4-2 and TRBJ2-1, with D tentatively TRBD1 (6 bases). This CDR3 contains 17 residues. Trimming cost V 5 bases and J 0 bases, with 17 bases left between them. Germline CDR1 and CDR2: LGHNA and YNFKEQ. CDR3 loop: CASSYMGTGSSYNEQFF. DNA for the CDR3: TGTGCCAGCAGCTATATGGGTACAGGGTCCTCCTACAATGAGCAGTTCTTC.